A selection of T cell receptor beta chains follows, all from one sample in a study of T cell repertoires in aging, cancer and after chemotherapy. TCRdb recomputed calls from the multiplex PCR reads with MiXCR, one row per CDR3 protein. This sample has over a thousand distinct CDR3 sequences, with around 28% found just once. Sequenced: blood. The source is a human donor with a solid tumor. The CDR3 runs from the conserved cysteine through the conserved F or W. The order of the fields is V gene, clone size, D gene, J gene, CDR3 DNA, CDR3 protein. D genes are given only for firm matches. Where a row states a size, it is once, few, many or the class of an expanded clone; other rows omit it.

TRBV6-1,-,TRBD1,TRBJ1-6,TGTGCCGCCGGACCCGGGACAGAAAGGAGCTCCTATAATTCACCCCTCCACTTT,CAAGPGTERSSYNSPLHF
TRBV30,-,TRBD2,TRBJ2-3,TGTGCCTGGAGTGGCGATAGCGGGGGGAGTACGCAGTATTTT,CAWSGDSGGSTQYF
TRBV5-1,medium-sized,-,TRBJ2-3,TGCGCCAGCAGAGATTCGGCCCTAAGCACAGATACGCAGTATTTT,CASRDSALSTDTQYF
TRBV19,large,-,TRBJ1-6,TGTGCCAGTAGTAGCGGGGTTGGTTCACCCCTCCACTTT,CASSSGVGSPLHF
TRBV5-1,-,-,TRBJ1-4,TGCGCCAGCAGCCTCTCCCCGTCGGATTTTAAGGGTGAAAAACTGTTTTTT,CASSLSPSDFKGEKLFF
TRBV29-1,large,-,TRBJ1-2,TGCAGCGTTGAAGCGGAGGGCGACTATGGCTACACCTTC,CSVEAEGDYGYTF
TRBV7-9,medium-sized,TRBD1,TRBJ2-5,TGTGCCAGCAGCTCCGGACAGGGCGAGACCCAGTACTTC,CASSSGQGETQYF
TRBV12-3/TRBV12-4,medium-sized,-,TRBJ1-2,TGTGCCAGCAGTTTAGGGGGGGCGCAGGTAGGCTACACCTTC,CASSLGGAQVGYTF
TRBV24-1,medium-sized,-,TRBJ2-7,TGTGCCACCAGTGAGCTTGGGGCCGGGGCGGTTCACTACGAGCAGTACTTC,CATSELGAGAVHYEQYF
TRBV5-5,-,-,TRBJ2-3,TGTGCCAGCAGCCCCGGAAGGGTTGAGCGGGTCACAGATACGCAGTATTTT,CASSPGRVERVTDTQYF
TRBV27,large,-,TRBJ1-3,TGTGCCAGCAGTGGGGGGAAGGAACGAAGGACGGACAGCTCTGGAAACACCATATATTTT,CASSGGKERRTDSSGNTIYF
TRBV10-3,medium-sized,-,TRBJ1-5,TGTGCCATCAGTGAACAACAGGGAGGGAGCAATCAGCCCCAGCATTTT,CAISEQQGGSNQPQHF
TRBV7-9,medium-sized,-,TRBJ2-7,TGTGCCAGCAGCTTAGCGGTACAGCCCTCCGAGCAGTACTTC,CASSLAVQPSEQYF
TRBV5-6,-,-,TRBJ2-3,TGCGCCAGCAGTTTGGAGATGGTTGGGGTGGCAGATACGCAGTATTTT,CASSLEMVGVADTQYF
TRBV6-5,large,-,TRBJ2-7,TGTGCCAGCAGTGTCCCGGGACAAGTCCACGAGCAGTACTTC,CASSVPGQVHEQYF
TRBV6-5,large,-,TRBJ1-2,TGTGCCAGCAGTGCAGGGGCGGGTGGGTATGGCTACACCTTC,CASSAGAGGYGYTF
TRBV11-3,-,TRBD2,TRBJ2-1,TGTGCCAGCAGCTTACTAGCGGGGGGTACTGGGGAGCAGTTCTTC,CASSLLAGGTGEQFF
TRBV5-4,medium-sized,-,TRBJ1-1,TGTGCCAGCAGCTTGGACTTGACAGGCCTGAACACTGAAGCTTTCTTT,CASSLDLTGLNTEAFF
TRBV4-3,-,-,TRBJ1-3,TGCGCCAACAGCCAAGACAGATTCTACTCTGGAAACACCATATATTTT,CANSQDRFYSGNTIYF
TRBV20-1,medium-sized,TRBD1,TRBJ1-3,TGCAGTGCTAGGCACAGGGGTTCTGGAAACACCATATATTTT,CSARHRGSGNTIYF
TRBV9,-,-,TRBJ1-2,TGTGCCAGCAGCGTAGGGGGCAGTCCGACTTATGGCTACACCTTC,CASSVGGSPTYGYTF
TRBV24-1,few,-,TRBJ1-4,TGTGCCACCAGTGATCCTCCCCCCCAGTCCCTTAATGAAAAACTGTTTTTT,CATSDPPPQSLNEKLFF
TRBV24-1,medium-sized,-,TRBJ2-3,TGTGCCACCAGTGATCCACTATCGTACACAGATACGCAGTATTTT,CATSDPLSYTDTQYF
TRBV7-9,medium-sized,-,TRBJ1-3,TGTGCCAGCAGCGGTCCGGGGGGACTGACTGGAAACACCATATATTTT,CASSGPGGLTGNTIYF
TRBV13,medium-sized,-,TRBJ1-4,TGTGCCAGCAGCTTAAGGCCATCAGGGTCGGGGGAAAAACTGTTTTTT,CASSLRPSGSGEKLFF
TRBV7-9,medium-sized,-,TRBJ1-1,TGTGCCAGCAGCTTAGGTATCACTGAAGCTTTCTTT,CASSLGITEAFF
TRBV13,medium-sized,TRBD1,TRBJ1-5,TGTGCCAGCAGCCAGGGGAGGGGGCTTCAGCCCCAGCATTTT,CASSQGRGLQPQHF
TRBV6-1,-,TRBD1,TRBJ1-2,TGTGCCAGCAGTCTTGGGACAGGGAACGGTCGAATGGATGGCTACACCTTC,CASSLGTGNGRMDGYTF
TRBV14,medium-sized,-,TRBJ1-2,TGTGCCAGCAGCTACGGGACGGCGAGAAGTCCTAACTATGGCTACACCTTC,CASSYGTARSPNYGYTF
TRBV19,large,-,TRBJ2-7,TGTGCCAGTAGCCGGGGAACAGGATACGAGCAGTACTTC,CASSRGTGYEQYF
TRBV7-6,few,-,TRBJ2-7,TGTGCCAGCAGCTTAGAGGCAGCGAGCTCCTACGAGCAGTACTTC,CASSLEAASSYEQYF
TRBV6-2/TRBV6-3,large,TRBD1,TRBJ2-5,TGTGCCAGCAGTCCTCAGGGGGCATGGCAAGAGACCCAGTACTTC,CASSPQGAWQETQYF
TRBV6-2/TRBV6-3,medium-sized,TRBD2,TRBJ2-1,TGTGCCAGCAGCCTAGCGGGGACAACTTGGGGGAATGAGCAGTTCTTC,CASSLAGTTWGNEQFF
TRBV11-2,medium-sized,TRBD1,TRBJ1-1,TGTGCCAGCAGCTTAGGACAGGGATTCTATGAAGCTTTCTTT,CASSLGQGFYEAFF
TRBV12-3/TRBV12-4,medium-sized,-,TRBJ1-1,TGTGCCAGCAGCACCGGGACGGAGGCGAATGTTTTCTTT,CASSTGTEANVFF
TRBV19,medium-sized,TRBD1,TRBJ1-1,TGTGCCTCGAGGGACAGGGAGAACACTGAAGCTTTCTTT,CASRDRENTEAFF
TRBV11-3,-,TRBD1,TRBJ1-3,TGTGCCAGCAGCTTAGTATTGGGACAGGGAAACACCATATATTTT,CASSLVLGQGNTIYF
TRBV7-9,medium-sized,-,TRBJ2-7,TGTGCCAGCAGCTCCCCCCAGCAGGGCATCCGCGAGCAGTACTTC,CASSSPQQGIREQYF